A single sample is the source of the 18 T cell receptor beta chains below, sequenced in a study of T cell changes during pregnancy in multiple sclerosis. Some clones are missing from TCRdb's copy, which holds only in-frame ones; the method was immunoSEQ multiplex PCR. The sample has over 85,000 clones; about nine tenths are singletons. The specimen was peripheral blood, collected in the second trimester of pregnancy. The receptors here all came from a female donor in good health, enrolled as a control in a pregnancy study.

The chain is built from TRBV5-1 and TRBJ2-1; 8 bases match TRBD2. The CDR3 contains 15 residues. Germline loops: CDR1 SGHRS, CDR2 YFSETQ. Germline trimming cut 2 bases from V and 3 bases from J; bases unmatched to any gene: 4. Written as DNA, the CDR3 is TGCGCCAGCAGCTTCCGCAGCGGGGGCTACAATGAGCAGTTCTTC. Translated: CASSFRSGGYNEQFF.

V gene TRBV5-1 combines with J gene TRBJ1-4, with D uncertain. There are 16 residues in the CDR3. Germline CDR1 and CDR2: SGHRS and YFSETQ. V was shortened by 0 bases and J by 0 bases, with 9 bases between the two germline ends. The CDR3 DNA is TGCGCCAGCAGCTTGGACGGTCCTGCAACTAATGAAAAACTGTTTTTT. Translation gives CASSLDGPATNEKLFF.

V and J are TRBV4-1 and TRBJ2-7, with 8 bases fitting TRBD1. The V and J ends lost 2 bases and 0 bases, in that order; junction bases with no gene match: 6. Looked up from germline, CDR1 is MGHRA and CDR2 is YSYEKL. The CDR3 runs 16 residues. The CDR3 nucleotides are TGCGCCAGCAGCCAAACCCGGACAGGGAGCTCCTACGAGCAGTACTTC. Translated, it gives CASSQTRTGSSYEQYF.

The rearrangement joins TRBV5-1 to TRBJ1-3; 11 bases are a match to TRBD1. There are 16 residues in the CDR3. V was clipped by 1 base and J by 2 bases; unmatched bases: 2. Germline lookup yields CDR1 SGHRS and CDR2 YFSETQ. The CDR3 DNA reads as TGCGCCAGCAGCTTGCTGGGACAGGGGGCTGGAAACACCATATATTTT. Translation: CASSLLGQGAGNTIYF.

The rearrangement joins TRBV11-3 to TRBJ2-1, with D perhaps matching TRBD2 (6 bases). Germline CDR1 SGHNT, CDR2 YENEEA. Trimming stripped 5 bases from V and 2 bases from J, with 10 bases between. The CDR3 totals 14 residues. Here the CDR3 DNA reads TGTGCCAGCAGCCGAACTAGCCCCTACAATGAGCAGTTCTTC. Its protein product is CASSRTSPYNEQFF.

The CDR3 DNA follows: TGCGCCAGCAGCGGACTAGCGGGAGCTCGCTACGAGCAGTACTTC. Amino acid sequence: CASSGLAGARYEQYF. The V call is TRBV5-1, the J call TRBJ2-7, with TRBD2 identical over 13 bases. The V gene's germline CDR1 is SGHRS and CDR2 YFSETQ. With V trimmed by 4 bases and J by 3 bases, 4 bases remained unmatched. The CDR3 has 15 residues.

The CDR3 coding sequence is TGTGCCAGTAGTCTTCAGGGAAACACCATATATTTT. Its translation: CASSLQGNTIYF. The gene calls are TRBV19 and TRBJ1-3, with unresolved D. This CDR3 contains 12 residues. The V gene's germline CDR1 is LNHDA and CDR2 SQIVND (reference sequence). The V end lost 5 bases, the J end lost 4 bases, and 6 bases lay between the germline ends.

The V and J genes are TRBV5-6 and TRBJ2-7; 7 positions agree with TRBD2. From germline, CDR1 is SGHDT and CDR2 YYEEEE. CDR3 size: 15 residues. With 4 bases clipped from V and 3 bases from J, the junction kept 10 bases outside the gene matches. CDR3 DNA: TGTGCCAGCAGCCGGGGCGCGGGAGCCCTCTACGAGCAGTACTTC. It translates to CASSRGAGALYEQYF. Drawing the rest from reference TRBV5-6 and TRBJ2-7, the complete variable domain is DAGVTQSPTHLIKTRGQQVTLRCSPKSGHDTVSWYQQALGQGPQFIFQYYEEEERQRGNFPDRFSGHQFPNYSSELNVNALLLGDSALYLCASSRGAGALYEQYFGPGTRLTVT.

This chain joins TRBV2 and TRBJ1-6; D is perhaps TRBD1 (5 bases). The CDR3 is made up of 12 amino acids. The germline gives CDR1 SNHLY, CDR2 FYNNEI. V lost 9 bases to trimming and J lost 10 bases, with 13 bases between them. CDR3: CASQGLSSPLHF. The CDR3, as DNA: TGTGCCAGTCAGGGCTTGAGCTCACCCCTCCACTTT.

The rearrangement joins TRBV4-1 to TRBJ1-3; 10 positions match TRBD1. From germline, CDR1 is MGHRA and CDR2 YSYEKL. J was trimmed by 4 bases and V by 1 base; bases with no gene match: 1. CDR3 length: 15 amino acids. The CDR3 region is CASSQGQGAGNTIYF. DNA for the CDR3: TGCGCCAGCAGCCAAGGACAGGGGGCGGGAAACACCATATATTTT.

This chain links TRBV7-2 with TRBJ2-7, with 12 bases identical to TRBD2. The CDR3 spans 18 residues. In germline, CDR1 is SGHTA, CDR2 FQGNSA. V shed 2 bases and J 0 bases; nucleotides not matched to a gene: 8. CDR3 in amino acids: CASSLRPLAGGSSYEQYF. In DNA form, the CDR3 reads TGTGCCAGCAGCTTAAGGCCGCTAGCGGGGGGGAGCTCCTACGAGCAGTACTTC.

The chain couples TRBV2 to TRBJ2-7; D call uncertain. Germline CDR1 and CDR2: SNHLY and FYNNEI. The CDR3 is 12 residues long. V was clipped by 11 bases and J by 0 bases, with 11 bases between them. The CDR3 DNA is TGTGCCGGGCAGGTTTTCTCCTACGAGCAGTACTTC. It specifies CAGQVFSYEQYF.

This sequence joins TRBV5-8 and TRBJ2-4; maybe TRBD2 (6 bases). The CDR3 sequence is 14 residues long. CDR1 is SGHTS and CDR2 is YDEGEE in the germline V gene. Trimming stripped 7 bases from V and 1 base from J, with 12 bases between. In DNA, the CDR3 is TGTGCCAGCGTTCTACGGGGGGCCAAAAACATTCAGTACTTC. Translation: CASVLRGAKNIQYF.

The chain is built from TRBV6-6 and TRBJ2-5; 8 bases agree with TRBD2. J lost 4 bases, V lost 4 bases, and 2 bases had no gene match. This CDR3 spans 13 amino acids. Germline V gene data show CDR1 as MNHNY and CDR2 as SVGAGI (reference sequence). The CDR3 DNA sequence: TGTGCCAGCAGTTTCGGACTAGCAGAGACCCAGTACTTC. Its translation: CASSFGLAETQYF.

The rearrangement links TRBV4-3 to TRBJ2-7, with 8 bases that match TRBD2. The germline V gene encodes CDR1 LGHNA and CDR2 YSLEER. V was pared by 0 bases and J by 0 bases, with 10 bases of the junction left unmatched. The CDR3 is made up of 18 amino acids. CDR3 loop: CASSQDPGASGSSYEQYF. The CDR3 DNA reads TGCGCCAGCAGCCAAGATCCCGGAGCGAGCGGGAGCTCCTACGAGCAGTACTTC.

This chain connects TRBV19 to TRBJ1-1; D possibly corresponds to TRBD1 (6 bases). V was cut by 5 bases and J by 8 bases, with 18 bases left in between. CDR3 length equals 14 residues. Germline CDR1 reads LNHDA; CDR2 reads SQIVND (reference sequence). The CDR3 bases are TGTGCCAGTAGTGTGTTACAGGGCAACGAAGAAGCTTTCTTT. Its protein product is CASSVLQGNEEAFF.

The chain links TRBV4-2 to TRBJ1-2; 9 nucleotides match TRBD1. CDR1 and CDR2 from the germline V gene are LGHNA and YNFKEQ. The CDR3 sequence is 17 residues long. Trimming at V came to 0 bases and at J to 5 bases, leaving 10 bases not matched to a gene. The CDR3 here is CASSQDPQGQGTYGYTF. CDR3 sequence (DNA): TGTGCCAGCAGCCAAGATCCCCAGGGACAGGGAACTTATGGCTACACCTTC.

The chain combines TRBV5-6 with TRBJ1-2, with 7 bases fitting TRBD1. This CDR3 spans 14 amino acids. The germline V gene encodes CDR1 SGHDT and CDR2 YYEEEE. After removal of 7 bases from V and 5 bases from J, the junction contained 11 bases not matched to a gene. CDR3 protein: CASGRGLFGYGYTF. The CDR3 DNA sequence: TGTGCCAGCGGAAGGGGGCTGTTTGGGTATGGCTACACCTTC.